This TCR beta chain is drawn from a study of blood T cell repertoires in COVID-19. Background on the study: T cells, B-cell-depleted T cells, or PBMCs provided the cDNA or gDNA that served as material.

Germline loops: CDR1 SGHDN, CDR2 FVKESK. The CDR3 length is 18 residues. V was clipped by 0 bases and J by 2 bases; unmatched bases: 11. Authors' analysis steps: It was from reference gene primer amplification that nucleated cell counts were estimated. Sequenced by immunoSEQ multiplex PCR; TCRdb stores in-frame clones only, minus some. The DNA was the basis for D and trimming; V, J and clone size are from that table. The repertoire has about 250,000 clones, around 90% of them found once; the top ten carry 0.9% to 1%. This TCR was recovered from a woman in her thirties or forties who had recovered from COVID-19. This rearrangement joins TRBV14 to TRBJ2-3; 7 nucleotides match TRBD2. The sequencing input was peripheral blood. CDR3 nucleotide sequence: TGTGCCAGCAGCCAAGAATACGGAGCGGGAACCATCACAGATACGCAGTATTTT. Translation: CASSQEYGAGTITDTQYF. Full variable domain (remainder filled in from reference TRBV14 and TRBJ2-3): EAGVTQFPSHSVIEKGQTVTLRCDPISGHDNLYWYRRVMGKEIKFLLHFVKESKQDESGMPNNRFLAERTGGTYSTLKVQPAELEDSGVYFCASSQEYGAGTITDTQYFGPGTRLTVL.